The entry that follows covers one T cell receptor beta chain sequence. The antigen remains undetermined. At a deep level, the assay was run. TCRdb's copy holds only in-frame clones and misses some; the assay was immunoSEQ multiplex PCR. The data hold about 600,000 clones, with more than 95% observed a single time. This specimen comes from a study of shared clonotypes between healthy human individuals. Study-level points and caveats: Relative to memory subsets, naive subsets generally showed larger estimated richness. The expectation was that sequencing depth would affect clonotype sharing among donors.

This clonotype originated in a woman in her twenties or thirties in good health. Sequencing was carried out using naive CD4+ T cells sorted from blood. Subset given: CD45RA+ positively selected.

CDR3 coding DNA: TGTGCCAGCATTGAGACCGTTGCCCGCACAGATACGCAGTATTTT. It is translated as CASIETVARTDTQYF. The chain uses TRBV6-1 and TRBJ2-3, with D unclear. CDR1 and CDR2 (germline): MNHNS, SASEGT. This CDR3 has 15 amino acids. Trimming left V 7 bases short and J 1 base short, with 15 bases between.